Below, one T cell receptor beta chain is given with its context. V gave up 5 bases and J gave up 4 bases; unmatched junction bases: 6. Germline CDR1 is SGHVS and CDR2 is FNYEAQ. The CDR3 covers 14 residues. The sample comes from a study of cytomegalovirus exposure and HLA in healthy donors. Produced via immunoSEQ multiplex PCR; TCRdb's table is partial and in-frame only. The table includes fewer than 120,000 clones, around 87% detected once. The sample was PBMCs. This clonotype was sampled from a woman in her 30s in good health and CMV-seropositive. The V call is TRBV7-6, the J call TRBJ2-5; 8 bases match TRBD2. CDR3 sequence reads: CASSVGRGVETQYF. The CDR3 DNA reads TGTGCCAGCAGCGTCGGGCGGGGGGTAGAGACCCAGTACTTC.